Detailed here is one T cell receptor beta chain. What it binds is unknown. Data came from immunoSEQ multiplex PCR; TCRdb stores just in-frame clones and leaves some out. Of 100,000 to 120,000 clones listed, almost 90% are singletons. These data originate in a study of Tregs in tolerant kidney transplant recipients. Regarding the study as a whole: Validation in larger populations is needed because few patients were studied. Tregs expanded with activated donor B cells seemed most donor-specific.

The CDR3 is 19 residues long. V shed 7 bases, J shed 0 bases, and the junction held 20 bases outside the gene matches. Germline-derived CDR1 and CDR2 are LGHNT and FRNRAP. CD4+CD25+CD127- Tregs, CD4+CD25- non-Tregs, CD4 and CD8 cells were sorted. The source material was CD4+ T cells from blood, sampled before the transplant. V and J are TRBV12-5 and TRBJ1-1; 7 nucleotides agree with TRBD1. The source is a human donor who received a combined kidney and bone marrow transplant. The DNA for the CDR3 is TGTGCTAGTGCCCAGGGGGGCGCGAGGGGTCTCGTGATGAACACTGAAGCTTTCTTT. Its translation is CASAQGGARGLVMNTEAFF.